This passage covers 3 T cell receptor beta chains from one sample sequenced in a study of cytomegalovirus exposure and HLA in healthy donors. Some clones are missing from TCRdb's copy, which holds only in-frame ones; the method was immunoSEQ multiplex PCR. The sample has about 56,000 clones; 75% to 90% are singletons. The sequenced sample consisted of PBMCs. All receptors derive from a young woman in good health and CMV-seronegative.

In this sample, this clone turned up a few times. The chain is built from TRBV4-3 and TRBJ1-2; no reliable D call. V lost 4 bases and J 2 bases, leaving 14 bases between the germline ends. Germline CDR1 reads LGHNA; CDR2 reads YSLEER. CDR3 length equals 15 residues. CDR3 residues: CASSPSNPGNYGYTF. DNA of the CDR3: TGCGCCAGCAGCCCTAGCAATCCGGGGAACTATGGCTACACCTTC.

As regards this clone: A junction end diverges from the germline sequence, so it may reflect a read error. The chain joins TRBV15 to TRBJ2-7, with 9 bases that match TRBD1. Germline V gene data show CDR1 as LNHNV and CDR2 as YYDKDF (reference sequence). The CDR3 loop spans 15 amino acids. The CDR3 loop reads CATSGDRGSHYEQYF. CDR3 nucleotides: TGTGCCACCAGCGGAGACAGGGGGAGCCACTACGAGCAGTACTTC.

CDR3 coding DNA: TGTGCCAGCAGCCAAGAACCCGGACAGGCGCCCTATGGCTACACCTTC. Translated, it gives CASSQEPGQAPYGYTF. The J gene is TRBJ1-2, the V gene TRBV4-2; TRBD1 aligns across 7 bases. The V segment lost 0 bases and the J segment 4 bases; nucleotides outside the gene matches: 8. The CDR3 spans 16 residues. Per germline, CDR1 LGHNA and CDR2 YNFKEQ.